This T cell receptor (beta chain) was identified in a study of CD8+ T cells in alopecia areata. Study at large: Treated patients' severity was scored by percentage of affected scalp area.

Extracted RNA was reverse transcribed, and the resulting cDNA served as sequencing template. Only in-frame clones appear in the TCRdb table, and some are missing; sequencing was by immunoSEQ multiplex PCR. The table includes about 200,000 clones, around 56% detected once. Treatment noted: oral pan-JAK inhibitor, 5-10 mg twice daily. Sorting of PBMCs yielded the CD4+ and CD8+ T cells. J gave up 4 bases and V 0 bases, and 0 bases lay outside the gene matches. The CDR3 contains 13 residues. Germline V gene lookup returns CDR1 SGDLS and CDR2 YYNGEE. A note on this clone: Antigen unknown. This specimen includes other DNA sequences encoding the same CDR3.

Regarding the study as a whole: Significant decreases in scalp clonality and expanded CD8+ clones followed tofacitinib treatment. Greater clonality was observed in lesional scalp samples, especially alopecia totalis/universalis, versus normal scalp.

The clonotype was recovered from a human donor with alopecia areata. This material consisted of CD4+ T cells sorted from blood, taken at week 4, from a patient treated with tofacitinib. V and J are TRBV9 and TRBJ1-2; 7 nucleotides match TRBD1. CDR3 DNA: TGTGCCAGCAGCGTAGGACAGGGCTATGGCTACACCTTC. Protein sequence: CASSVGQGYGYTF.